Included here is one T cell receptor beta chain sequence, with context. Original handling: Nucleated cell number was recorded as an estimate derived from reference gene primer amplification. Assay used: immunoSEQ multiplex PCR; TCRdb lists only in-frame clones, some missing. That table is the source of V, J and clone size, and D and trimming were worked out from the DNA. Among tens of thousands of clones listed, 84% were seen once. CDR1 is SQVTM, CDR2 ANQGSEA, per germline. V was clipped by 7 bases and J by 0 bases, with 12 bases between them. This CDR3 has 13 amino acids. This entry belongs to a study of blood T cell repertoires in COVID-19. As for the study in general: Acute and convalescent COVID-19 samples came from the United States, Italy and Spain. The cDNA or gDNA used as material had been derived from T cells, B-cell-depleted T cells, or PBMCs.

The sequencing sample was made of peripheral blood. This receptor was taken from a middle-aged man with acute or convalescent COVID-19. The chain couples TRBV29-1 to TRBJ1-1, with D maybe TRBD1 (5 bases). CDR3 residues: CSARQLLNTEAFF. The CDR3 nucleotides are TGCAGCGCCCGACAGCTTTTGAACACTGAAGCTTTCTTT.